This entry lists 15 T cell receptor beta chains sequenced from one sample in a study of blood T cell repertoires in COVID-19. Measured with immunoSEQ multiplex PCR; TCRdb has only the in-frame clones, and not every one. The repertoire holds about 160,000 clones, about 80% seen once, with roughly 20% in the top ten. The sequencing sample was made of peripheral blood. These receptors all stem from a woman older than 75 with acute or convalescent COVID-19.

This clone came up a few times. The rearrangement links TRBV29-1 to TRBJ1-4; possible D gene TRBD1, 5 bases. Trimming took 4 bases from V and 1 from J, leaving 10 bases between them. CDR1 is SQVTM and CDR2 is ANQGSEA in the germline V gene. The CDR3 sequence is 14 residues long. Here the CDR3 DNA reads TGCAGCGTTGCCAGGGAGGGAACTAATGAAAAACTGTTTTTT. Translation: CSVAREGTNEKLFF.

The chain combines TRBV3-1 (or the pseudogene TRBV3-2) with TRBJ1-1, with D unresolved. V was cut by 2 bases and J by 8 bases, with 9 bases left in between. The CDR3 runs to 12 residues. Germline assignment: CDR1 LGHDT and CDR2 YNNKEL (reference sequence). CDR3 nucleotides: TGTGCCAGCAGCCAACCGACTTCGGAAGCTTTCTTT. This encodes CASSQPTSEAFF.

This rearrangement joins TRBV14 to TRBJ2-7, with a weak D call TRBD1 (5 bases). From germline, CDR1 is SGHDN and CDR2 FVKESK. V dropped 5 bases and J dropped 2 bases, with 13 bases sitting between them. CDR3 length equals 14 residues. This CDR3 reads CASSGHGSTYEQYF. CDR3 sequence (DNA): TGTGCCAGCAGCGGACATGGCAGCACCTACGAGCAGTACTTC.

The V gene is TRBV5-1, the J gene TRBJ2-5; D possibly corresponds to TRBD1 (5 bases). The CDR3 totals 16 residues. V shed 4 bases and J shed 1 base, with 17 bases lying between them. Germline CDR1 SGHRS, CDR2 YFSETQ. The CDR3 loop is CASSPLMGPVQETQYF. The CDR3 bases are TGCGCCAGCAGCCCCCTGATGGGGCCCGTCCAAGAGACCCAGTACTTC. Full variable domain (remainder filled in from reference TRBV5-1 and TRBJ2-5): KAGVTQTPRYLIKTRGQQVTLSCSPISGHRSVSWYQQTPGQGLQFLFEYFSETQRNKGNFPGRFSGRQFSNSRSEMNVSTLELGDSALYLCASSPLMGPVQETQYFGPGTRLLVL.

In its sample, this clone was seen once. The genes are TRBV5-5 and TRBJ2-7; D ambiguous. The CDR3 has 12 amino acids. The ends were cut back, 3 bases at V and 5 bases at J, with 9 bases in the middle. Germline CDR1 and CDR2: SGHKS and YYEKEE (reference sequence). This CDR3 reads CASSSYPNEQYF. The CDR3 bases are TGTGCCAGCAGCTCATATCCTAACGAGCAGTACTTC. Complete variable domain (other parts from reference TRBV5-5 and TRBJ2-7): DAGVTQSPTHLIKTRGQQVTLRCSPISGHKSVSWYQQVLGQGPQFIFQYYEKEERGRGNFPDRFSARQFPNYSSELNVNALLLGDSALYLCASSSYPNEQYFGPGTRLTVT.

The CDR3 DNA sequence: TGTGCCAGCAGCGATCGGGACAGTGGGAATGAAAAACTGTTTTTT. Residues: CASSDRDSGNEKLFF. V gene TRBV7-9 combines with J gene TRBJ1-4, with 7 bases lining up with TRBD1. Germline V gives CDR1 SEHNR, CDR2 FQNEAQ (reference sequence). The ends lost 5 bases at V and 5 bases at J; junction bases unmatched: 8. This CDR3 contains 15 residues.

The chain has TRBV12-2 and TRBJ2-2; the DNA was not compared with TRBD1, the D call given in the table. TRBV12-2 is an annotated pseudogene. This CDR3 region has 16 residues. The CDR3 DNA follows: TGTGCAAGTCACTTACCCGGGGACAGGGGGCTCGGGGAGCTGTTTTTT. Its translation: CASHLPGDRGLGELFF.

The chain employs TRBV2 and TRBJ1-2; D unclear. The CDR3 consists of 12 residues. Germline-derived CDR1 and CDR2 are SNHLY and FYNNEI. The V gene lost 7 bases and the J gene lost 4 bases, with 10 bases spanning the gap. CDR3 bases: TGTGCCAGCATGGAGATCGCCTATGGCTACACCTTC. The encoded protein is CASMEIAYGYTF.

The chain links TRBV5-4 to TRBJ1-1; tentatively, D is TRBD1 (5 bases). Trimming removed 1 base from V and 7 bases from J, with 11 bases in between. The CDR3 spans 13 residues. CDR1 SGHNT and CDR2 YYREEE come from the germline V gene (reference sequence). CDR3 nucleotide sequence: TGTGCCAGCAGCTTGACAAGGGGCCTTGAAGCTTTCTTT. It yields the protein CASSLTRGLEAFF.

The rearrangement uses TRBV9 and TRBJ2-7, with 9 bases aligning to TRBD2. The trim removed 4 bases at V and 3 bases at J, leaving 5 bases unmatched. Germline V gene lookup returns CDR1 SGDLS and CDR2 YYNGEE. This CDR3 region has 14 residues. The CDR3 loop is CASSPSGGNYEQYF. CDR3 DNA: TGTGCCAGCAGCCCCAGCGGGGGGAACTACGAGCAGTACTTC.

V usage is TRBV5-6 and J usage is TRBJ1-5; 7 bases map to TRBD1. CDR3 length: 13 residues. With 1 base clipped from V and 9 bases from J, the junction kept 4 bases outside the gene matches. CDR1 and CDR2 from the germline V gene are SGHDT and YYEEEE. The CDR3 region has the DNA TGTGCCAGCAGCTTGCCCGGGACAGTGCCCCAGCATTTT. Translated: CASSLPGTVPQHF. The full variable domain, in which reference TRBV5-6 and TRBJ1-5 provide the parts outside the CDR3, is DAGVTQSPTHLIKTRGQQVTLRCSPKSGHDTVSWYQQALGQGPQFIFQYYEEEERQRGNFPDRFSGHQFPNYSSELNVNALLLGDSALYLCASSLPGTVPQHFGDGTRLSIL.

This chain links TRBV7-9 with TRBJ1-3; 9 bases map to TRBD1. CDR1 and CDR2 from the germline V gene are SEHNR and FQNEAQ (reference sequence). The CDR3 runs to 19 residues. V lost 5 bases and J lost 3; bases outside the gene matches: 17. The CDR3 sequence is CASSRNTGPGTGFGNTIYF. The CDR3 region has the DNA TGTGCCAGCAGCCGAAACACGGGTCCCGGGACAGGGTTTGGAAACACCATATATTTT. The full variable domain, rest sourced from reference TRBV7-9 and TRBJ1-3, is DTGVSQNPRHKITKRGQNVTFRCDPISEHNRLYWYRQTLGQGPEFLTYFQNEAQLEKSRLLSDRFSAERPKGSFSTLEIQRTEQGDSAMYLCASSRNTGPGTGFGNTIYFGEGSWLTVV.

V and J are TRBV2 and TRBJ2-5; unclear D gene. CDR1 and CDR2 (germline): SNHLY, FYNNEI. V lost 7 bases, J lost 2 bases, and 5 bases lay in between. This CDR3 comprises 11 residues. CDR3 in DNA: TGTGCCAGCATTCAACAAGAGACCCAGTACTTC. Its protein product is CASIQQETQYF.

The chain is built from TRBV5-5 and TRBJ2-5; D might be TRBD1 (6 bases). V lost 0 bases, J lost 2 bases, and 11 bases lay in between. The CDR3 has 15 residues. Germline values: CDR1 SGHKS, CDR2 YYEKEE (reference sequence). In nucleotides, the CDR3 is TGTGCCAGCAGCTTGGCCCCGGACAGACAAGAGACCCAGTACTTC. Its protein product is CASSLAPDRQETQYF.

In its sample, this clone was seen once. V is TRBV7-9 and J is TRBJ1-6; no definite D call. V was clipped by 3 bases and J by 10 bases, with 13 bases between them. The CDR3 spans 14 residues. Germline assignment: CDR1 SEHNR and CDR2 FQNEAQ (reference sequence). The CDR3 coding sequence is TGTGCCAGCAGCTTGATAGGAGGGCCATCACCCCTCCACTTT. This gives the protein CASSLIGGPSPLHF. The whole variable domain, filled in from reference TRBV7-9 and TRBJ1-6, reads DTGVSQNPRHKITKRGQNVTFRCDPISEHNRLYWYRQTLGQGPEFLTYFQNEAQLEKSRLLSDRFSAERPKGSFSTLEIQRTEQGDSAMYLCASSLIGGPSPLHFGNGTRLTVT.